What follows is one TCR beta chain and its context. What it recognizes is unknown. This sample is drawn from a study of CD8 T cell repertoires and HIV-1 epitope variants. Study information: IL-2, IL-7 and IL-15 were added on days 3 and 7 of roughly ten-day cultures.

The ends were cut back, 1 base at V and 0 bases at J, with 8 bases in the middle. The germline CDR1 and CDR2 sequences are SGHRS and YFSETQ. This CDR3 is 15 amino acids long. This table comes from immunoSEQ multiplex PCR, and its TCRdb copy is limited to in-frame clones, with some not included. The sample has 5,500 to 7,000 clones, roughly 69% seen once. The J gene is TRBJ2-1, the V gene TRBV5-1; weak D call: TRBD2 (6 bases). Sequencing input: cultured CD8+ T cells derived from PBMCs. The origin of this receptor is a male donor with HIV. DNA of the CDR3: TGCGCCAGCAGCTTGCGGGAGAGCTCCTACAATGAGCAGTTCTTC. Translation gives CASSLRESSYNEQFF.